The 25 T cell receptor beta chains reported below all come from one sample, sequenced in a study of blood T cell repertoires in COVID-19. Clones were sequenced by immunoSEQ multiplex PCR, and TCRdb holds only the in-frame ones, with some missing. Among 75,000 to 90,000 clones listed, roughly 91% were seen once. The sequenced sample was peripheral blood. These receptors came from a man aged 18 to 35 with COVID-19, enrolled during active disease.

The V call is TRBV13, the J call TRBJ1-3; 7 bases match TRBD1. The CDR3 is 14 residues long. The trim removed 5 bases at V and 3 bases at J, leaving 4 bases unmatched. The germline V gene encodes CDR1 PRHDT and CDR2 FYEKMQ (reference sequence). The DNA of the CDR3 is TGTGCCAGCAGCCGTGACAGGGTTGGAAACACCATATATTTT. Protein sequence: CASSRDRVGNTIYF. Full variable domain (outside the CDR3, taken from reference TRBV13 and TRBJ1-3): AAGVIQSPRHLIKEKRETATLKCYPIPRHDTVYWYQQGPGQDPQFLISFYEKMQSDKGSIPDRFSAQQFSDYHSELNMSSLELGDSALYFCASSRDRVGNTIYFGEGSWLTVV.

The rearrangement uses TRBV7-2 and TRBJ2-2; TRBD2 might be the D (5 bases). V lost 5 bases to trimming and J lost 6 bases, with 16 bases between them. The CDR3 sequence is 15 residues long. The germline V gene has CDR1 SGHTA and CDR2 FQGNSA. In DNA form, the CDR3 reads TGTGCCAGCAGCATTACTAACGGGATAGCCGGGGAGCTGTTTTTT. It is translated as CASSITNGIAGELFF.

A note on this clone: A read error may produce the germline difference seen at one junction end. This chain joins TRBV7-8 and TRBJ1-1, with 8 bases that match TRBD1. Germline CDR1 is SGHVS and CDR2 is FQNEAQ. The length of the CDR3 is 12 residues. The CDR3 nucleotides are TGTACCAGCAGCTACGGACAGGGCGTAGCTTTCTTT. This translates into CTSSYGQGVAFF.

J is TRBJ2-1 and V is TRBV4-1, with D hard to call. This CDR3 has 14 residues. With 3 bases removed from V and 10 bases from J, the gap between germline ends came to 16 bases. Germline V gives CDR1 MGHRA, CDR2 YSYEKL. CDR3: CASSHQTINGEQFF. The CDR3 nucleotides read TGCGCCAGCAGCCATCAAACTATCAACGGCGAGCAGTTCTTC.

The V call is TRBV29-1, the J call TRBJ2-7, with 7 bases lining up with TRBD1. The CDR3 spans 12 residues. The germline V gene encodes CDR1 SQVTM and CDR2 ANQGSEA. The V gene end was trimmed by 7 bases and the J gene end by 8 bases; junction bases not matched to a gene: 11. The CDR3 here is CSAGQEPTKQYF. The CDR3 nucleotides read TGCAGCGCTGGACAGGAACCCACGAAGCAGTACTTC.

The chain recombines TRBV7-9 with TRBJ2-7; TRBD1 might be the D (6 bases). V lost 6 bases to trimming and J lost 2 bases, with 23 bases between them. CDR1 and CDR2 from the germline V gene are SEHNR and FQNEAQ (reference sequence). CDR3 length: 17 amino acids. DNA of the CDR3: TGTGCCAGCAGGCCTTACCGGGACATTAAAAAGGCCTACGAGCAGTACTTC. Protein product: CASRPYRDIKKAYEQYF. The whole variable domain, remainder taken from reference TRBV7-9 and TRBJ2-7, is DTGVSQNPRHKITKRGQNVTFRCDPISEHNRLYWYRQTLGQGPEFLTYFQNEAQLEKSRLLSDRFSAERPKGSFSTLEIQRTEQGDSAMYLCASRPYRDIKKAYEQYFGPGTRLTVT.

The rearrangement links TRBV5-1 to TRBJ1-6; D might be TRBD1 (6 bases). V lost 0 bases and J 9 bases, leaving 13 bases between the germline ends. The CDR3 runs 15 residues. Germline V CDR1 and CDR2: SGHRS, YFSETQ. As DNA, the CDR3 is TGCGCCAGCAGCTTGGCATCAGGGGCGGGTTCACCCCTCCACTTT. Residues: CASSLASGAGSPLHF.

V gene TRBV25-1 combines with J gene TRBJ2-1; D is undetermined. Between the trimmed V and J ends, which lost 6 bases and 0 bases, there was a span of 3 bases. The CDR3 runs 12 residues. The germline V gene encodes CDR1 MGHDK and CDR2 SYGVNS. The CDR3 loop is CASSLSYNEQFF. The CDR3 DNA is TGTGCCAGCAGCCTCTCCTACAATGAGCAGTTCTTC.

The J gene is TRBJ2-7, the V gene TRBV4-2; a weak D match, TRBD1 (6 bases). CDR1 and CDR2 from the germline V gene are LGHNA and YNFKEQ. This CDR3 has 13 residues. V was clipped by 2 bases and J by 4 bases, with 9 bases between them. The CDR3 protein is CASSQRGGYEQYF. For the CDR3, the DNA is TGTGCCAGCAGCCAAAGAGGGGGATACGAGCAGTACTTC.

The rearrangement joins TRBV4-1 to TRBJ2-2, with 10 bases identical to TRBD1. The CDR3 is 17 amino acids. V lost 0 bases, J lost 5 bases, and 6 bases stayed unmatched. CDR1 and CDR2 (germline): MGHRA, YSYEKL. CDR3 region: CASSQDRRTGGTGELFF. CDR3 in DNA: TGCGCCAGCAGCCAAGATCGAAGGACAGGGGGTACCGGGGAGCTGTTTTTT.

The gene calls are TRBV7-8 and TRBJ2-5, with TRBD1 as a possible D gene (6 bases). The germline gives CDR1 SGHVS, CDR2 FQNEAQ. The CDR3 is 15 residues long. With 0 bases removed from V and 3 bases from J, the gap between germline ends came to 11 bases. The CDR3, as DNA: TGTGCCAGCAGCTTAGCGGGGGCAGGGAAAGAGACCCAGTACTTC. Its translation: CASSLAGAGKETQYF. The whole variable domain, remainder taken from reference TRBV7-8 and TRBJ2-5, is GAGVSQSPRYKVAKRGQDVALRCDPISGHVSLFWYQQALGQGPEFLTYFQNEAQLDKSGLPSDRFFAERPEGSVSTLKIQRTQQEDSAVYLCASSLAGAGKETQYFGPGTRLLVL.

The rearrangement links TRBV9 to TRBJ1-3; TRBD1 matches at 8 bases. Germline V gives CDR1 SGDLS, CDR2 YYNGEE. The junction had 10 bases not matched to a gene; V was cut back by 3 bases and J by 2 bases. CDR3 length: 17 residues. In nucleotides, the CDR3 is TGTGCCAGCAGCGCTACCCCGGGACAGGACCCTGGAAACACCATATATTTT. Its protein is CASSATPGQDPGNTIYF.

J is TRBJ1-1 and V is TRBV28; no clear D gene. The CDR3 spans 14 residues. Per the germline V gene, CDR1 is MDHEN and CDR2 is SYDVKM. V shed 3 bases and J shed 4 bases, with 12 bases lying between them. CDR3 in DNA: TGTGCCAGCAGTTTTTCCGGGGAGGCCACTGAAGCTTTCTTT. Its protein product is CASSFSGEATEAFF.

The rearrangement uses TRBV7-2 and TRBJ2-3, with D possibly matching TRBD2 (6 bases). Germline loops: CDR1 SGHTA, CDR2 FQGNSA. V gave up 5 bases and J gave up 3 bases, with 27 bases separating them. The length of the CDR3 is 19 residues. This CDR3 is CASSLKSGSHLKLTDTQYF. The CDR3 DNA follows: TGTGCCAGCAGCCTAAAGTCCGGGAGCCACCTTAAACTAACAGATACGCAGTATTTT.

The chain combines TRBV30 with TRBJ1-2; no clear D. The V end lost 8 bases, the J end lost 3 bases, and 13 bases lay between the germline ends. Germline loops: CDR1 GTSNPN, CDR2 SVGIG (reference sequence). The CDR3 totals 12 residues. In DNA form, the CDR3 reads TGTGCCCTGGAGGGAGAGGACTATGGCTACACCTTC. Translated: CALEGEDYGYTF.

The chain uses TRBV30 and TRBJ2-7, with 8 bases aligning to TRBD2. This CDR3 is 15 amino acids long. Germline V gives CDR1 GTSNPN, CDR2 SVGIG (reference sequence). The V segment lost 5 bases and the J segment 0 bases; nucleotides outside the gene matches: 9. The CDR3 protein is CAWQLGAGASYEQYF. The CDR3 DNA sequence: TGTGCCTGGCAGCTAGGAGCGGGAGCCTCCTACGAGCAGTACTTC.

This sequence joins TRBV7-8 and TRBJ1-5; D is unclear. The CDR3 runs to 15 residues. V gave up 1 base and J gave up 0 bases, with 7 bases separating them. Germline CDR1 is SGHVS and CDR2 is FQNEAQ. Here the CDR3 reads CASSLGARSNQPQHF. The CDR3 nucleotides read TGTGCCAGCAGCTTAGGGGCGCGTAGCAATCAGCCCCAGCATTTT. The variable domain in full, with the rest retrieved from reference TRBV7-8 and TRBJ1-5, is GAGVSQSPRYKVAKRGQDVALRCDPISGHVSLFWYQQALGQGPEFLTYFQNEAQLDKSGLPSDRFFAERPEGSVSTLKIQRTQQEDSAVYLCASSLGARSNQPQHFGDGTRLSIL.

The V and J genes are TRBV6-5 and TRBJ2-3; perhaps TRBD1 as D (6 bases). Trimming took off 2 bases at V and 4 bases at J, with 13 bases between the two ends. Germline V lookup: CDR1 MNHEY, CDR2 SVGAGI. The CDR3 has 15 amino acids. The CDR3 DNA sequence: TGTGCCAGCAGTTACGCCTTACAGGGTCCAGATACGCAGTATTTT. This sequence encodes CASSYALQGPDTQYF.

The genes are TRBV27 and TRBJ1-5; 8 bases match TRBD1. The V gene's germline CDR1 is MNHEY and CDR2 SMNVEV (reference sequence). This CDR3 comprises 18 residues. Trimming at V came to 5 bases and at J to 3 bases, leaving 15 bases not matched to a gene. CDR3 in amino acids: CASSPYTGGRSYNQPQHF. The CDR3 nucleotides are TGTGCCAGCAGTCCGTACACAGGGGGAAGATCATACAATCAGCCCCAGCATTTT.

The chain employs TRBV6-4 and TRBJ2-7; D might be TRBD1 (6 bases). The V gene's germline CDR1 is MRHNA and CDR2 SNTAGT. This CDR3 has 15 residues. Between the trimmed V and J ends, which lost 9 bases and 1 base, there was a span of 19 bases. DNA for the CDR3: TGTGCCAGAACCAATACAGGGTTCGTATCCTACGAGCAGTACTTC. Its protein product is CARTNTGFVSYEQYF.

The chain carries TRBV6-5 and TRBJ1-3; no definite D call. Trimming removed 0 bases at V and 0 bases at J, with 9 bases between. The V gene's germline CDR1 is MNHEY and CDR2 SVGAGI. This CDR3 has 16 amino acids. The CDR3 DNA reads as TGTGCCAGCAGTTACTCCCCAGGCACCTCTGGAAACACCATATATTTT. Its translation is CASSYSPGTSGNTIYF.

The rearrangement links TRBV27 to TRBJ1-2; D is undetermined. Germline loops: CDR1 MNHEY, CDR2 SMNVEV (reference sequence). The CDR3 runs to 13 residues. V lost 6 bases and J lost 2, with 10 bases in between. CDR3 protein: CASRLDGNYGYTF. The CDR3 DNA follows: TGTGCCAGCAGACTTGACGGGAACTATGGCTACACCTTC.

This chain uses TRBV13 with TRBJ2-6; D is unclear. This CDR3 contains 18 residues. V was trimmed by 2 bases and J by 4 bases, leaving 18 bases between them. In germline, CDR1 is PRHDT, CDR2 FYEKMQ (reference sequence). CDR3 protein: CASSLWSAGWSGANVLTF. The CDR3 DNA follows: TGTGCCAGCAGCTTATGGTCGGCAGGCTGGTCCGGGGCCAACGTCCTGACTTTC.

The chain recombines TRBV27 with TRBJ2-7, with TRBD2 identical over 11 bases. The CDR3 covers 14 residues. The germline gives CDR1 MNHEY, CDR2 SMNVEV (reference sequence). The J segment lost 2 bases and the V segment lost 7 bases, leaving 4 bases of the junction unmatched. CDR3 bases: TGTGCCAGCAAACCGGGACTAGCGGCCTACGAGCAGTACTTC. This translates into CASKPGLAAYEQYF.

This chain connects TRBV30 to TRBJ2-1, with D tentatively TRBD1 (5 bases). From germline, CDR1 is GTSNPN and CDR2 SVGIG (reference sequence). Trimming took off 0 bases at V and 0 bases at J, with 9 bases between the two ends. The CDR3 consists of 15 residues. In nucleotides, the CDR3 is TGTGCCTGGAGTGTAGGGGCTAGCTCCTACAATGAGCAGTTCTTC. Translated: CAWSVGASSYNEQFF.